This T cell receptor beta chain was recovered during a study of cytomegalovirus exposure and HLA in healthy donors. Study summary: Unique TCRs numbering some 80 million, obtained from HLA-typed donors, made up an early data release. Study-wide findings and caveats: CMV serostatus was the sole immune exposure information available. Later analysis reportedly placed an Asian-associated ancestry cluster below the roughly 640-donor mean in N-insertions.

The PCR was carried out with 60 Vbeta primers and 13 Jbeta primers. The protocol was immunoSEQ multiplex PCR, while the TCRdb copy is restricted to in-frame clones and leaves out a portion. The table lists tens of thousands of clones, 65% to 85% of them singletons. Healthy bone marrow donors made up the donor group. Comments on this clone: What it recognizes is unknown.

With 6 bases clipped from V and 5 bases from J, the junction kept 9 bases outside the gene matches. The germline V gene encodes CDR1 SNHLY and CDR2 FYNNEI. There are 16 residues in the CDR3. This receptor was obtained from a woman in her thirties in good health and CMV-seronegative. The chain combines TRBV2 with TRBJ1-4; 10 bases map to TRBD1. The sequenced sample consisted of PBMCs. The CDR3: CASSPSTGGANEKLFF. The DNA of the CDR3 is TGTGCCAGCAGCCCCTCGACAGGGGGCGCGAATGAAAAACTGTTTTTT.